One and the same sample provided the 16 T cell receptor beta chains below, sequenced in a study of T cell responses to AZD1222 COVID-19 vaccine. This table comes from immunoSEQ multiplex PCR, and its TCRdb copy is limited to in-frame clones, with some not included. The sample has 98,000 or so clones, roughly 86% seen once; the top ten hold less than 4%. This specimen consisted of peripheral blood, obtained 28 days after the second dose of the MenACWY control vaccine. These TCRs come from an adult who received the MenACWY meningococcal vaccine as a control.

This clone was observed a handful of times. The rearrangement links TRBV2 to TRBJ1-1; no reliable D call. Germline values: CDR1 SNHLY, CDR2 FYNNEI. V was shortened by 7 bases and J by 6 bases, with 18 bases between the two germline ends. The CDR3 is made up of 14 amino acids. The CDR3 nucleotides read TGTGCCAGCATGCTTTTTAGCAATCCCCCTGAAGCTTTCTTT. It specifies CASMLFSNPPEAFF.

DNA of the CDR3: TGTGCCAGCAGCCGAGAAGCTAATAGCAATCAGCCCCAGCATTTT. It codes for CASSREANSNQPQHF. The chain uses TRBV9 and TRBJ1-5, with D unclear. This CDR3 spans 15 amino acids. Germline loops: CDR1 SGDLS, CDR2 YYNGEE. V was cut by 4 bases and J by 0 bases, with 11 bases left in between.

The V gene is TRBV11-2, the J gene TRBJ1-4; maybe TRBD1 (5 bases). There are 15 residues in the CDR3. Germline V gene data show CDR1 as SGHAT and CDR2 as FQNNGV. Trimming cost V 8 bases and J 5 bases, with 18 bases left between them. CDR3 in amino acids: CASRRGWGGNEKLFF. The CDR3 bases are TGTGCCAGCCGCCGCGGATGGGGGGGAAATGAAAAACTGTTTTTT.

The J gene is TRBJ2-7, the V gene TRBV10-1; tentative D call: TRBD2 (5 bases). The germline V gene has CDR1 WNHNN and CDR2 SYGVQD (reference sequence). Between the trimmed V and J ends, which lost 6 bases and 5 bases, there was a span of 14 bases. The CDR3 consists of 13 residues. The CDR3 protein is CASRKRVVDEQYF. The CDR3 DNA is TGCGCCAGCAGGAAGAGGGTCGTCGACGAGCAGTACTTC.

This clone turned up a few times. The V and J genes are TRBV7-3 and TRBJ2-3; D is tentatively TRBD1 or TRBD2 (5 bases each). There are 15 residues in the CDR3. CDR1 and CDR2 (germline): SGHTA, FQGTGA. V was trimmed by 3 bases and J by 1 base, leaving 11 bases between them. The CDR3 DNA is TGTGCCAGCAGCTTCTCGGGACCCCGCACAGATACGCAGTATTTT. Its protein product is CASSFSGPRTDTQYF.

The chain links TRBV27 to TRBJ2-3; 9 bases match TRBD1. This CDR3 is built from 13 residues. V dropped 4 bases and J dropped 6; count of bases not matched to a gene: 2. Germline-derived CDR1 and CDR2 are MNHEY and SMNVEV (reference sequence). The CDR3 nucleotides read TGTGCCAGCAGTTCAGGGACAGGGGATACGCAGTATTTT. Protein product: CASSSGTGDTQYF.

The chain employs TRBV20-1 and TRBJ2-7, with 10 bases identical to TRBD2. V trimming: 3 bases; J trimming: 1 base; junction bases outside the gene matches: 3. In germline, CDR1 is DFQATT, CDR2 SNEGSKA (reference sequence). The CDR3 consists of 14 residues. The CDR3 sequence is CSASSGGLSYEQYF. The CDR3 DNA reads as TGCAGTGCTAGTAGCGGGGGGCTTTCCTACGAGCAGTACTTC.

This chain uses TRBV24-1 with TRBJ2-1, with 13 bases matching TRBD2. With 3 bases clipped from V and 6 bases from J, the junction kept 10 bases outside the gene matches. From germline, CDR1 is KGHDR and CDR2 SFDVKD. The CDR3 has 18 residues. The DNA of the CDR3 is TGTGCCACCAGTGATCCCGCCGTACTAGCGGGGGGGTTCAATGAGCAGTTCTTC. Protein sequence: CATSDPAVLAGGFNEQFF.

This chain joins TRBV5-5 and TRBJ2-3; D may be TRBD1 or TRBD2 (7 bases each). The CDR3 consists of 16 residues. Germline CDR1 reads SGHKS; CDR2 reads YYEKEE (reference sequence). V lost 2 bases and J 0 bases, leaving 13 bases between the germline ends. CDR3 in DNA: TGTGCCAGCAGCTTCCAGGGGGGGCGAAGCACAGATACGCAGTATTTT. It codes for CASSFQGGRSTDTQYF.

This clone was detected only a few times. The V call is TRBV15, the J call TRBJ2-1; 7 bases agree with TRBD2. V shed 3 bases and J 7 bases; nucleotides not matched to a gene: 6. This CDR3 comprises 14 residues. Germline loops: CDR1 LNHNV, CDR2 YYDKDF (reference sequence). The CDR3 region is CATSRGGTTNEQFF. The CDR3 nucleotides are TGTGCCACCAGCAGGGGAGGGACTACGAATGAGCAGTTCTTC.

CDR3 coding DNA: TGCGCCAGCAGCCAAGTGCGTTGGGGGGACCAAGAGACCCAGTACTTC. This sequence encodes CASSQVRWGDQETQYF. The chain joins TRBV4-3 to TRBJ2-5; D possibly corresponds to TRBD2 (6 bases). CDR3 size: 16 residues. The germline V gene has CDR1 LGHNA and CDR2 YSLEER. V was shortened by 1 base and J by 0 bases, with 12 bases between the two germline ends.

The chain couples TRBV28 to TRBJ1-1, with 9 positions matching TRBD1. CDR3 length: 13 residues. J was trimmed by 4 bases and V by 4 bases; bases with no gene match: 1. Germline V gene data show CDR1 as MDHEN and CDR2 as SYDVKM. DNA for the CDR3: TGTGCCAGCAGTTCGACAGGGGGCACTGAAGCTTTCTTT. This sequence encodes CASSSTGGTEAFF.

The chain couples TRBV28 to TRBJ2-5; 7 bases agree with TRBD1. Germline values: CDR1 MDHEN, CDR2 SYDVKM. This CDR3 spans 13 amino acids. The V and J ends lost 6 bases and 4 bases, in that order; junction bases with no gene match: 5. The CDR3 bases are TGTGCCAGCAGCTCCGGACAGGTAGAGACCCAGTACTTC. Its protein is CASSSGQVETQYF.

This chain connects TRBV7-2 to TRBJ2-7; D is undetermined. CDR3 length equals 15 residues. The germline V and J ends were trimmed by 2 bases and 6 bases, with 17 bases remaining between them. The germline gives CDR1 SGHTA, CDR2 FQGNSA. CDR3 DNA: TGTGCCAGCAGCTTAATGGCCCTCCGGTTGTCCGAGCAGTACTTC. Protein product: CASSLMALRLSEQYF.

The rearrangement links TRBV7-9 to TRBJ1-4; D gene unclear. The CDR3 has 14 amino acids. With 3 bases removed from V and 8 bases from J, the gap between germline ends came to 13 bases. From germline, CDR1 is SEHNR and CDR2 FQNEAQ (reference sequence). CDR3 loop: CASSFYSDGEKLFF. The CDR3 region has the DNA TGTGCCAGCAGCTTTTACTCGGACGGGGAAAAACTGTTTTTT. Full variable domain (missing parts from reference TRBV7-9 and TRBJ1-4): DTGVSQNPRHKITKRGQNVTFRCDPISEHNRLYWYRQTLGQGPEFLTYFQNEAQLEKSRLLSDRFSAERPKGSFSTLEIQRTEQGDSAMYLCASSFYSDGEKLFFGSGTQLSVL.

This clone was seen a single time. The DNA for the CDR3 is TGTGCCAGCAGCTTAGCGGGACACCAACCCCACTATGGCTACACCTTC. Its protein is CASSLAGHQPHYGYTF. V gene TRBV7-6 combines with J gene TRBJ1-2; the D gene is possibly TRBD1 (6 bases). The CDR3 runs 16 residues. The V and J ends lost 0 bases and 3 bases respectively, with 14 bases between them. Germline values: CDR1 SGHVS, CDR2 FNYEAQ.